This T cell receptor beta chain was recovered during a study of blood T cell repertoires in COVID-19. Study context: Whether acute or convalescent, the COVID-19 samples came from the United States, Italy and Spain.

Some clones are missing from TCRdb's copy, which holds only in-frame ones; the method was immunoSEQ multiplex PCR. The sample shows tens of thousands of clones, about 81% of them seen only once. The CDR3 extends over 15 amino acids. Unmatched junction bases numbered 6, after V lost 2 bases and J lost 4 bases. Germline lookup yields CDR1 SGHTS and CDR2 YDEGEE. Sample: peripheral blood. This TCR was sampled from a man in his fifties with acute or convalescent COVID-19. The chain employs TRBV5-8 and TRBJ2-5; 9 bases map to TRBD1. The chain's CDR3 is CASSFYRGHTETQYF. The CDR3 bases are TGTGCCAGCAGCTTTTACAGGGGGCACACAGAGACCCAGTACTTC.